The 29 T cell receptor beta chains reported below all come from one sample, sequenced in a study of blood T cell repertoires in COVID-19. Only in-frame clones appear in the TCRdb table, and some are missing; sequencing was by immunoSEQ multiplex PCR. This sample has roughly 250,000 clones, with 90% to 95% found just once. Material for sequencing was PBMCs or T cells enriched from blood (not recorded which). These receptors all stem from a woman aged 18-29 years who had recovered from COVID-19.

The chain is built from TRBV15 and TRBJ1-1; 11 bases line up with TRBD1. The CDR3 consists of 17 residues. Germline CDR1 LNHNV, CDR2 YYDKDF (reference sequence). Trimming took 4 bases from V and 6 from J; bases not matched to a gene: 13. CDR3 nucleotide sequence: TGTGCCACCAGCAAGGACAGGGGGCTAATCGGAAACGCTGAAGCTTTCTTT. It yields the protein CATSKDRGLIGNAEAFF.

CDR3 nucleotides: TGTGCCAGTAGTGGACTAACGGGGTATAATTCACCCCTCCACTTT. Protein: CASSGLTGYNSPLHF. The chain recombines TRBV19 with TRBJ1-6; D uncertain. CDR1 is LNHDA and CDR2 is SQIVND in the germline V gene (reference sequence). The V end lost 5 bases, the J end lost 4 bases, and 12 bases lay between the germline ends. CDR3 length: 15 residues.

This clone was detected once. DNA for the CDR3: TGCGCCAGCAGTGAGTCTACTAGCGGGGGGGCAAATGAGCAGTTCTTC. Translated: CASSESTSGGANEQFF. The chain is built from TRBV10-1 and TRBJ2-1; 13 bases line up with TRBD2. Germline values: CDR1 WNHNN, CDR2 SYGVQD (reference sequence). V lost 0 bases, J lost 7 bases, and 3 bases stayed unmatched. The CDR3 consists of 16 residues.

The gene calls are TRBV20-1 and TRBJ2-7; 7 nucleotides match TRBD1. Germline V CDR1 and CDR2: DFQATT, SNEGSKA (reference sequence). The J segment lost 6 bases and the V segment lost 3 bases, leaving 11 bases of the junction unmatched. The CDR3 length is 14 residues. CDR3 in DNA: TGCAGTGCTAGTAAGGGGGCTCGGACAATCGAGCAGTACTTC. Its translation is CSASKGARTIEQYF.

Remarks on this clone: The same CDR3 also results from other DNA sequences found in this sample. The chain is built from TRBV29-1 and TRBJ1-2; D is unclear. Germline V gives CDR1 SQVTM, CDR2 ANQGSEA. This CDR3 spans 11 amino acids. The germline V and J ends were trimmed by 4 bases and 6 bases, with 9 bases remaining between them. CDR3 amino acids: CSVVGGDGYTF. The CDR3 region has the DNA TGCAGCGTTGTTGGCGGGGATGGCTACACCTTC.

The chain joins TRBV6-2 or TRBV6-3 to TRBJ1-2; tentative D call: TRBD1 (6 bases). Trimming pared 3 bases from V and 3 bases from J, leaving 17 bases between. This CDR3 is 16 amino acids long. Germline V gene sequence: CDR1 MNHEY, CDR2 SVGEGT. The CDR3 nucleotides read TGTGCCAGCAGTTATCTCGGGGGGCGCATGGACTATGGCTACACCTTC. Protein: CASSYLGGRMDYGYTF.

The chain links TRBV15 to TRBJ1-5; 8 nucleotides align to TRBD1. Germline CDR1 is LNHNV and CDR2 is YYDKDF (reference sequence). This CDR3 is 15 amino acids long. The V and J ends lost 3 bases and 9 bases, in that order; junction bases with no gene match: 10. Here the CDR3 DNA reads TGTGCCACCAGCAGTGGGACAGGTCAAATGGGGCCCCAGCATTTT. This sequence encodes CATSSGTGQMGPQHF.

J is TRBJ1-5 and V is TRBV6-5; 7 bases map to TRBD1. CDR1 is MNHEY, CDR2 SVGAGI, per germline. J gave up 5 bases and V 5 bases, and 0 bases lay outside the gene matches. The CDR3 consists of 12 residues. The CDR3 region is CASSTGDQPQHF. As DNA, the CDR3 is TGTGCCAGCAGTACAGGGGATCAGCCCCAGCATTTT.

The V call is TRBV9, the J call TRBJ2-6; 8 positions match TRBD1. V lost 3 bases, J lost 2 bases, and 10 bases stayed unmatched. CDR3 length equals 18 residues. Germline CDR1 and CDR2: SGDLS and YYNGEE. The CDR3 region has the DNA TGTGCCAGCAGCGGGCCCAGGGGGCGCACGACTGGGGCCAACGTCCTGACTTTC. Its translation: CASSGPRGRTTGANVLTF.

DNA for the CDR3: TGTGCCAGCTCACTAACACAGAGTGGTGGCTACACCTTC. Translating it yields CASSLTQSGGYTF. The J gene is TRBJ1-2, the V gene TRBV18; D not resolved. Trimming pared 4 bases from V and 7 bases from J, leaving 13 bases between. CDR3 size: 13 residues. In germline, CDR1 is KGHSH, CDR2 LQKENI.

This chain connects TRBV15 to TRBJ2-7; 9 bases are a match to TRBD2. V gave up 0 bases and J gave up 3 bases; unmatched junction bases: 6. This CDR3 comprises 16 residues. From germline, CDR1 is LNHNV and CDR2 YYDKDF (reference sequence). The CDR3: CATSRDRGLARYEQYF. In nucleotides, the CDR3 is TGTGCCACCAGCAGAGATAGGGGACTAGCTCGCTACGAGCAGTACTTC.

This clone was observed once. The chain joins TRBV19 to TRBJ2-5; 9 positions agree with TRBD2. The germline V gene has CDR1 LNHDA and CDR2 SQIVND (reference sequence). This CDR3 comprises 14 residues. V lost 9 bases and J lost 4; bases outside the gene matches: 9. As DNA, the CDR3 is TGTGCCAGCAACCGGCGGGGGGGCGGAGAGACCCAGTACTTC. Amino acids: CASNRRGGGETQYF.

Only a few counts were recorded for this clone. The chain links TRBV2 to TRBJ2-7; 7 bases map to TRBD2. The germline V gene has CDR1 SNHLY and CDR2 FYNNEI. V trimming: 5 bases; J trimming: 0 bases; junction bases outside the gene matches: 4. The CDR3 runs 14 residues. The CDR3: CASSPGTNSYEQYF. In DNA form, the CDR3 reads TGTGCCAGCAGTCCCGGGACTAACTCCTACGAGCAGTACTTC.

Only one count was recorded for this clone. The rearrangement joins TRBV18 to TRBJ1-1, with 11 nucleotides matching TRBD1. The CDR3 is 17 residues long. With 3 bases clipped from V and 0 bases from J, the junction kept 6 bases outside the gene matches. The germline gives CDR1 KGHSH, CDR2 LQKENI. In DNA, the CDR3 is TGTGCCAGCTCACCGGCCGGGACAGGGGGATTGAACACTGAAGCTTTCTTT. Protein sequence: CASSPAGTGGLNTEAFF.

The chain carries TRBV5-4 and TRBJ2-4, with a tentative D call TRBD2 (7 bases). The CDR3 length is 16 residues. Germline loops: CDR1 SGHNT, CDR2 YYREEE (reference sequence). V dropped 0 bases and J dropped 5 bases, with 15 bases sitting between them. As DNA, the CDR3 is TGTGCCAGCAGCTTGGCTGCCCGGGGGGCCGAAAACATTCAGTACTTC. Protein product: CASSLAARGAENIQYF.

The chain has TRBV10-2 and TRBJ1-3; D possibly corresponds to TRBD1 (5 bases). Trimming pared 3 bases from V and 0 bases from J, leaving 21 bases between. There are 19 residues in the CDR3. Looked up from germline, CDR1 is WSHSY and CDR2 is SAAADI. CDR3 residues: CASSDAGWGWGYSGNTIYF. Here the CDR3 DNA reads TGCGCCAGCAGTGACGCCGGATGGGGTTGGGGCTACTCTGGAAACACCATATATTTT.

This clone has only one observation. The chain uses TRBV19 and TRBJ1-2, with D possibly matching TRBD1 (6 bases). This CDR3 comprises 16 residues. The germline V gene encodes CDR1 LNHDA and CDR2 SQIVND (reference sequence). V lost 5 bases to trimming and J lost 2 bases, with 18 bases between them. The CDR3: CASSSPSTGGNYGYTF. Here the CDR3 DNA reads TGTGCCAGTAGTTCCCCCTCGACAGGTGGGAACTATGGCTACACCTTC.

The chain combines TRBV7-9 with TRBJ1-1; D unresolved. V lost 7 bases, J lost 1 base, and 22 bases lay in between. From germline, CDR1 is SEHNR and CDR2 FQNEAQ (reference sequence). CDR3 size: 17 residues. DNA for the CDR3: TGTGCCAGCAATAACCTGGGAGACCGGGCCCCGAACACTGAAGCTTTCTTT. Encoded protein: CASNNLGDRAPNTEAFF.

The chain carries TRBV4-3 and TRBJ1-2, with a weak D call TRBD1 (6 bases). Trimming shortened V by 1 base and J by 2 bases, and 8 bases separated the two germline ends. Germline CDR1 and CDR2: LGHNA and YSLEER. This CDR3 region has 14 residues. Here the CDR3 reads CASSQAGQNYGYTF. The CDR3 DNA follows: TGCGCCAGCAGCCAAGCCGGACAGAACTATGGCTACACCTTC.

The chain is built from TRBV5-1 and TRBJ2-5; 14 bases agree with TRBD2. Unmatched junction bases numbered 8, after V lost 3 bases and J lost 13 bases. CDR3 length: 14 amino acids. The germline V gene has CDR1 SGHRS and CDR2 YFSETQ. The CDR3: CASSSTGTSGGLYF. The CDR3, as DNA: TGCGCCAGCAGCTCGACCGGGACTAGCGGGGGCCTGTACTTC.

The rearrangement links TRBV2 to TRBJ1-5, with TRBD1 matching over 7 bases. J was trimmed by 5 bases and V by 4 bases; bases with no gene match: 11. CDR3 size: 16 residues. Germline CDR1 SNHLY, CDR2 FYNNEI. In nucleotides, the CDR3 is TGTGCCAGCAGTGTCAACCGGGACAGCCTATATCAGCCCCAGCATTTT. This gives the protein CASSVNRDSLYQPQHF. The full variable domain, its missing parts supplied by reference TRBV2 and TRBJ1-5, is EPEVTQTPSHQVTQMGQEVILRCVPISNHLYFYWYRQILGQKVEFLVSFYNNEISEKSEIFDDQFSVERPDGSNFTLKIRSTKLEDSAMYFCASSVNRDSLYQPQHFGDGTRLSIL.

This clone was detected only once. The chain links TRBV7-2 to TRBJ1-4; D is perhaps TRBD1 (6 bases). V gave up 5 bases and J gave up 5 bases, with 9 bases separating them. The CDR3 loop spans 13 amino acids. Germline V CDR1 and CDR2: SGHTA, FQGNSA. In nucleotides, the CDR3 is TGTGCCAGCAGCGGAACAGGGAATGAAAAACTGTTTTTT. It encodes CASSGTGNEKLFF.

V gene TRBV18 combines with J gene TRBJ1-1, with 9 bases matching TRBD1. CDR1 KGHSH and CDR2 LQKENI come from the germline V gene. V was clipped by 3 bases and J by 8 bases; unmatched bases: 7. The CDR3 sequence is 14 residues long. The chain's CDR3 is CASSPNTGGEEAFF. CDR3 nucleotides: TGTGCCAGCTCACCGAATACAGGGGGCGAGGAAGCTTTCTTT.

The chain carries TRBV20-1 and TRBJ1-6; tentatively, D is TRBD1 (6 bases). This CDR3 spans 13 amino acids. With 3 bases removed from V and 7 bases from J, the gap between germline ends came to 10 bases. CDR1 is DFQATT and CDR2 is SNEGSKA in the germline V gene (reference sequence). The CDR3 nucleotides read TGCAGTGCTAGTGACAGGATGAATTCACCCCTCCACTTT. It is translated as CSASDRMNSPLHF.

The CDR3 sequence: CASSPDAGYEKLFF. The CDR3 DNA reads as TGTGCCAGCAGCCCAGACGCAGGTTATGAAAAACTGTTTTTT. The V gene is TRBV7-2, the J gene TRBJ1-4, with D unclear. The CDR3 has 14 residues. The germline CDR1 and CDR2 sequences are SGHTA and FQGNSA. V lost 5 bases, J lost 6 bases, and 13 bases lay in between.

The chain has TRBV5-1 and TRBJ2-4, with 11 nucleotides matching TRBD2. There are 15 residues in the CDR3. Per germline, CDR1 SGHRS and CDR2 YFSETQ. V shed 4 bases, J shed 6 bases, and the junction held 6 bases outside the gene matches. CDR3 amino acids: CASSAALAGGNIQYF. The CDR3 DNA reads as TGCGCCAGCAGCGCGGCCCTAGCGGGGGGAAACATTCAGTACTTC.

This chain links TRBV5-5 with TRBJ2-1; D is uncertain. V lost 1 base, J lost 5 bases, and 25 bases lay in between. The CDR3 runs 19 residues. Germline V lookup: CDR1 SGHKS, CDR2 YYEKEE (reference sequence). The DNA for the CDR3 is TGTGCCAGCAGCTTGAGGTCATTATCAACCATCGGGTGGAACAATGAGCAGTTCTTC. This translates into CASSLRSLSTIGWNNEQFF.

The genes are TRBV28 and TRBJ1-4; 7 bases match TRBD1. The junction had 5 bases not matched to a gene; V was cut back by 5 bases and J by 2 bases. Germline CDR1 reads MDHEN; CDR2 reads SYDVKM. The CDR3 is 15 amino acids. DNA for the CDR3: TGTGCCAGCAGTCCGCCGACAGGGACTAATGAAAAACTGTTTTTT. Protein: CASSPPTGTNEKLFF.

V gene TRBV11-2 combines with J gene TRBJ1-1, with TRBD1 as a possible D gene (6 bases). Germline loops: CDR1 SGHAT, CDR2 FQNNGV. The CDR3 sequence is 15 residues long. Trimming left V 5 bases short and J 4 bases short, with 17 bases between. The CDR3 sequence is CASSTGGGASTEAFF. The CDR3 DNA is TGTGCCAGCAGCACAGGAGGGGGGGCCAGCACTGAAGCTTTCTTT.